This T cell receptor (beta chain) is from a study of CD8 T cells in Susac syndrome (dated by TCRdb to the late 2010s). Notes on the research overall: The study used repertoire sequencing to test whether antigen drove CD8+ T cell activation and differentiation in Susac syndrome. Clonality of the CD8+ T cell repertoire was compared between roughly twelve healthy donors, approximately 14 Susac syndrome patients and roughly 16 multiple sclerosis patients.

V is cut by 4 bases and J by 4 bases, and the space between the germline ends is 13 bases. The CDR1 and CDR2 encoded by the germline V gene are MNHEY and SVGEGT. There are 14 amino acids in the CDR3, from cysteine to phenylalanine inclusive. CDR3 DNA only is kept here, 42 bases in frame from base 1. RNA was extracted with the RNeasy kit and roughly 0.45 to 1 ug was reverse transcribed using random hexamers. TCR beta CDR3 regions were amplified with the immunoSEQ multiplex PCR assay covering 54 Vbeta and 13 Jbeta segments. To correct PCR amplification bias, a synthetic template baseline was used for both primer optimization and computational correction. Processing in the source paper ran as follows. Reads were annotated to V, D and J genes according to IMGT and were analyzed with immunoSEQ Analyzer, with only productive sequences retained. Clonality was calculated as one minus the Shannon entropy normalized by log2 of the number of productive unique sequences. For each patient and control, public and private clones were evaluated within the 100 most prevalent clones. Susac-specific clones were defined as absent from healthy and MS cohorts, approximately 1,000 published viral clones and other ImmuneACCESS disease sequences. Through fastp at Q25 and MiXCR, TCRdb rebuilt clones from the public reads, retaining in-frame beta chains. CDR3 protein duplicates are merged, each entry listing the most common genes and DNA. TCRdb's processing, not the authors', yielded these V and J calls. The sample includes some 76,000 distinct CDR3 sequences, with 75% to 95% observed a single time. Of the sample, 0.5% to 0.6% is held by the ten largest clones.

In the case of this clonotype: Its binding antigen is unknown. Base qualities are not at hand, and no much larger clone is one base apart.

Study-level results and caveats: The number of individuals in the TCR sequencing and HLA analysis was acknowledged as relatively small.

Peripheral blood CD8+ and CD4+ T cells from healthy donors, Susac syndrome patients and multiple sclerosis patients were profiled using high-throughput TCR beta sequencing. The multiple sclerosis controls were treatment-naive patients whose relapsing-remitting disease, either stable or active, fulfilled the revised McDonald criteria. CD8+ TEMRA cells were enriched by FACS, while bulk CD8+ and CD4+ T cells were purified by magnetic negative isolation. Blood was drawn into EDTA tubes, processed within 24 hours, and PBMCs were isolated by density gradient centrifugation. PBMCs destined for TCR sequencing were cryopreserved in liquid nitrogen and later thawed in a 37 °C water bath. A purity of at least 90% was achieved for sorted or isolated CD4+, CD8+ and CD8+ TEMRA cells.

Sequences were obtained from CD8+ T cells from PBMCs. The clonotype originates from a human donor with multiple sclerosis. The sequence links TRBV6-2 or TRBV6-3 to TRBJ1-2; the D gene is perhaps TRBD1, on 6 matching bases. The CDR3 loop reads CASSSTGYAYGYTF. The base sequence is TGTGCCAGCAGTTCAACAGGGTACGCCTATGGCTACACCTTC.